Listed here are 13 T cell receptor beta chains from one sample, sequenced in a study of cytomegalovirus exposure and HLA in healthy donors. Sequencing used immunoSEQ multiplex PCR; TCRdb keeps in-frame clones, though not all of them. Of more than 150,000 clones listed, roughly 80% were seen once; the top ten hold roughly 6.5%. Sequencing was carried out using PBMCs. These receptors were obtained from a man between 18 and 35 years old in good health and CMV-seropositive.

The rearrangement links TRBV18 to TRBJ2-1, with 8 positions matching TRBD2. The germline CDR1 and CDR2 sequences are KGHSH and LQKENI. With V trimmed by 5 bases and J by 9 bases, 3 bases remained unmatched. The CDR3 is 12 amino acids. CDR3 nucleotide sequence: TGTGCCAGCTCAACGGGAGGGGGTGAGCAGTTCTTC. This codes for CASSTGGGEQFF.

The CDR3 nucleotides read TGCGCCAGCAGCTTGGCGGCTAGCGGGGGACAAGAGACCCAGTACTTC. Its translation is CASSLAASGGQETQYF. The rearrangement links TRBV5-1 to TRBJ2-5, with 10 positions matching TRBD2. This CDR3 is built from 16 residues. The V segment lost 0 bases and the J segment 2 bases; nucleotides outside the gene matches: 4. The V gene's germline CDR1 is SGHRS and CDR2 YFSETQ.

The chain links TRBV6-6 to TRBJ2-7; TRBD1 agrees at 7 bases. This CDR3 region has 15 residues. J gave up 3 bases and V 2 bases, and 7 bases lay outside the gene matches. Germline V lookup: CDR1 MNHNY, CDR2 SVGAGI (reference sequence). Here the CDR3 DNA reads TGTGCCAGCAGTTACGGTTCAGGGGGTCGCTACGAGCAGTACTTC. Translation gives CASSYGSGGRYEQYF.

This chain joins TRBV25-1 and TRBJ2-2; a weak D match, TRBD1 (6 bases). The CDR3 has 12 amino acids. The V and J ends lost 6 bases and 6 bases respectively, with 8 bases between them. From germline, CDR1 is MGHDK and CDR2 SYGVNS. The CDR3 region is CASRRGSGELFF. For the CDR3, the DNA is TGTGCCAGCAGAAGGGGGTCCGGGGAGCTGTTTTTT.

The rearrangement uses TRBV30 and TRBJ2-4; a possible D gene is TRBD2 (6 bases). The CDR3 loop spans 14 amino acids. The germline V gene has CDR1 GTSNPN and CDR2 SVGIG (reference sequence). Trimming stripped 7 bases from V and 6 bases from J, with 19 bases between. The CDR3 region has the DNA TGTGCCTCTTATGTCGGGGGTGAGAGAAACATTCAGTACTTC. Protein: CASYVGGERNIQYF.

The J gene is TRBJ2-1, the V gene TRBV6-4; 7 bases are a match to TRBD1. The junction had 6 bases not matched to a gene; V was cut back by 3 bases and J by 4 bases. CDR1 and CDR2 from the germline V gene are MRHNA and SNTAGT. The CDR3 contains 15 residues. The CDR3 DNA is TGTGCCAGCAGTGAAGGACAGGAGCTTTACAATGAGCAGTTCTTC. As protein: CASSEGQELYNEQFF.

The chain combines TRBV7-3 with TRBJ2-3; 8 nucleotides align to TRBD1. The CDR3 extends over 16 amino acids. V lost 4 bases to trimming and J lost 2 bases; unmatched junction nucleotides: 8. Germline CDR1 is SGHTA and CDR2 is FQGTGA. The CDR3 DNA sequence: TGTGCCAGCAGCTCTGGACAGGGAGCTTCCACAGATACGCAGTATTTT. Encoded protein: CASSSGQGASTDTQYF.

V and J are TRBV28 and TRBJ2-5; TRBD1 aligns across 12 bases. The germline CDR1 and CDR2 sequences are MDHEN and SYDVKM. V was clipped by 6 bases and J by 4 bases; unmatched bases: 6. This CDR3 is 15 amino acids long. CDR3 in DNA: TGTGCCAGCAGGGGGGACAGGGGGCGCAGAGAGACCCAGTACTTC. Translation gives CASRGDRGRRETQYF.

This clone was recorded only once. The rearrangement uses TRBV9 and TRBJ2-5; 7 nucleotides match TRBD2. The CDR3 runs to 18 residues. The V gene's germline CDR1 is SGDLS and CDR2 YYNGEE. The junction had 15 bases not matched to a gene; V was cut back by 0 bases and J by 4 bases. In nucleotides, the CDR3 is TGTGCCAGCAGCGTAGAAACCGGGACTACCGACGGGAGAGAGACCCAGTACTTC. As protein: CASSVETGTTDGRETQYF.

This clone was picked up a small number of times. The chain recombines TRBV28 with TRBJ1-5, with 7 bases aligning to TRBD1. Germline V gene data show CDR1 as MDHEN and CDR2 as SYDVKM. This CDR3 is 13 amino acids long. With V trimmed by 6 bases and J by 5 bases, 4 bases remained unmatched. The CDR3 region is CASSDRVDQPQHF. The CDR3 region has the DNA TGTGCCAGCAGCGACAGGGTCGATCAGCCCCAGCATTTT.

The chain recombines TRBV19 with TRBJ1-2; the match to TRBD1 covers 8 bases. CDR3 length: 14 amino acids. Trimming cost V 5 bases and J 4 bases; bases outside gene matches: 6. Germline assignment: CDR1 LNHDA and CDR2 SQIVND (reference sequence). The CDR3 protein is CASSPQTGVYGYTF. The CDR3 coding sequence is TGTGCCAGTAGTCCCCAGACAGGGGTCTATGGCTACACCTTC.

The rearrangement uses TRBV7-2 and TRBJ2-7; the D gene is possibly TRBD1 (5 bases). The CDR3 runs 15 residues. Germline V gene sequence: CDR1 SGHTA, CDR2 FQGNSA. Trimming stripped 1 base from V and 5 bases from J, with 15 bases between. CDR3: CASSLGWGRDHEQYF. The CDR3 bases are TGTGCCAGCAGCTTAGGGTGGGGCAGAGACCACGAGCAGTACTTC.

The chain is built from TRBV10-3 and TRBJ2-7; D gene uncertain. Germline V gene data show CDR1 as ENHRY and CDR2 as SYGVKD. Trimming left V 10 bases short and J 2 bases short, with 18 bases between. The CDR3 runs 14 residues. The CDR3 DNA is TGTGCCACCGAGGCGGTGGAGAGGCCCTACGAGCAGTACTTC. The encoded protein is CATEAVERPYEQYF.